This TCR beta chain was retrieved from a study of T cell repertoires in cytomegalovirus infection. Looking at the study overall: TCR beta signatures that were public indicated CMV infection and matching HLA type. Study findings and constraints: Clonotypes of TCR beta that were HLA-C-restricted and CMV-specific dominated the ex vivo response. Summed frequency of shared TCR beta families picked out CMV carriers who also had the relevant HLA.

This clonotype appeared many times. Its antigen is unknown. TCRdb processed the reads anew with MiXCR; each CDR3 protein has one entry. The sample consists of some 280,000 distinct CDR3 sequences, roughly 15% of them appearing once. Sequencing was done on a sample of PBMCs. This clonotype was obtained from a human donor in good health (CMV status not recorded). Some clones in this sample may be carry-over from other donors' samples.

Here the CDR3 DNA reads TGCAGTGCCCTATCGGGGGGGGCTAACTATGGCTACACCTTC. Translated: CSALSGGANYGYTF. The chain links TRBV20-1 to TRBJ1-2, with TRBD1 as a possible D gene (5 bases). The ends were cut back, 6 bases at V and 0 bases at J, with 14 bases in the middle. CDR1 is DFQATT and CDR2 is SNEGSKA in the germline V gene (reference sequence). The CDR3 loop spans 14 amino acids.